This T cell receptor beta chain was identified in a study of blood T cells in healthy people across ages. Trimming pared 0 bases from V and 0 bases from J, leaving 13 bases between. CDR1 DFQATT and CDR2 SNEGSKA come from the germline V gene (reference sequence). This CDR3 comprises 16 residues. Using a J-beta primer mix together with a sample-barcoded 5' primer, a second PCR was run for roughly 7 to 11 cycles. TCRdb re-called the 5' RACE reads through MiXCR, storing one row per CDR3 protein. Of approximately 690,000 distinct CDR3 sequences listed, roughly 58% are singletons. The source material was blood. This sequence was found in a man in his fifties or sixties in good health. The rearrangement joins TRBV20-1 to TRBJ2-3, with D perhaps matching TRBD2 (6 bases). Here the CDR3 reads CSARDRGSSSTDTQYF. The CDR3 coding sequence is TGCAGTGCTAGAGACCGGGGGTCCTCTAGCACAGATACGCAGTATTTT.